Detailed here is one TCR beta chain. TCRdb keeps only in-frame clones here, not all; method: immunoSEQ multiplex PCR. The data contain fewer than 40,000 clones, roughly nine tenths of them singletons. Trimming removed 0 bases from V and 1 base from J, with 6 bases in between. The CDR3 consists of 14 residues. CDR1 and CDR2 from the germline V gene are MNHEY and SVGAGI. The record originates from a study of T cell changes during pregnancy in multiple sclerosis. Material: CD4+ T cells from peripheral blood mononuclear cells, obtained in the first trimester of pregnancy. This receptor was identified in a female donor in good health, enrolled as a control in a pregnancy study. The chain is built from TRBV6-5 and TRBJ1-1; a possible D gene is TRBD1 (5 bases). The CDR3 protein is CASSYSQGNTEAFF. For the CDR3, the DNA is TGTGCCAGCAGTTACTCCCAGGGGAACACTGAAGCTTTCTTT.